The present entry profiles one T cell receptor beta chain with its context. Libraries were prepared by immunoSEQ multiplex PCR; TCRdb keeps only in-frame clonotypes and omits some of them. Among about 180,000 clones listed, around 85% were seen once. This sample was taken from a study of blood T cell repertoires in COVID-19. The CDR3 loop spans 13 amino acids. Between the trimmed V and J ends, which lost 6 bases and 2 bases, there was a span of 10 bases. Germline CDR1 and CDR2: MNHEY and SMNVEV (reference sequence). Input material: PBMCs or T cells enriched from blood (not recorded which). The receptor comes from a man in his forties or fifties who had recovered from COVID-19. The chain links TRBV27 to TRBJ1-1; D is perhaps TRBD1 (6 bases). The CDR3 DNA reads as TGTGCCAGCAGAAGACAGGCCAACACTGAAGCTTTCTTT. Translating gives CASRRQANTEAFF.